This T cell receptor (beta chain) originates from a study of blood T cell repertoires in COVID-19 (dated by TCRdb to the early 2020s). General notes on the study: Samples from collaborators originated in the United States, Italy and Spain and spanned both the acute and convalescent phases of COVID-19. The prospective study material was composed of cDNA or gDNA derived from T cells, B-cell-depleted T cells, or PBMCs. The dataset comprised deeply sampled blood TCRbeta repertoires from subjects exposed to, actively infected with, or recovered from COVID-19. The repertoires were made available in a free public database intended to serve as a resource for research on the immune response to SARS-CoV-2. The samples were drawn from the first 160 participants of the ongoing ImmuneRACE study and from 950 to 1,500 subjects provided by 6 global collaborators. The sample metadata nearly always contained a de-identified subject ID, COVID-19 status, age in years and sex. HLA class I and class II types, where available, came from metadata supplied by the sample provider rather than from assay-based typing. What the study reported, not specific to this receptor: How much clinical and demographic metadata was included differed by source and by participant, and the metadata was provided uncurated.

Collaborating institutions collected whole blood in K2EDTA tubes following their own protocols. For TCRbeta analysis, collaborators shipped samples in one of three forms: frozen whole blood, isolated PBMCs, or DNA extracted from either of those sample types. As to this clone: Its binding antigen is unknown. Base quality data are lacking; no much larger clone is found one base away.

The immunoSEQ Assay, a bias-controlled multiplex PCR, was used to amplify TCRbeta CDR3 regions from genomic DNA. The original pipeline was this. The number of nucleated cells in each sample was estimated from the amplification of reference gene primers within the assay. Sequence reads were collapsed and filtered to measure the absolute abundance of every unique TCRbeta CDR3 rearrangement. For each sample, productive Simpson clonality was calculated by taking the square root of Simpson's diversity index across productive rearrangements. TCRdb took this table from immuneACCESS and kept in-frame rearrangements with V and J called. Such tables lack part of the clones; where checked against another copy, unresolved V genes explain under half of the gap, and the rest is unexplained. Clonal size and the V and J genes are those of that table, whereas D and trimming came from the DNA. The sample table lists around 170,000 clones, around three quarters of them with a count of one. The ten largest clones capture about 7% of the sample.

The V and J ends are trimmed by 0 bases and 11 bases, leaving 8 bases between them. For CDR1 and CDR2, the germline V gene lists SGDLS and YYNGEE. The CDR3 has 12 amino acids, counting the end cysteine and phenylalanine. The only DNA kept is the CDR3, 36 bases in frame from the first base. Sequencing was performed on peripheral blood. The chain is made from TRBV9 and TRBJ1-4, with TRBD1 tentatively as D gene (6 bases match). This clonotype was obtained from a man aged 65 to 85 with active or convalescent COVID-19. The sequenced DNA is TGTGCCAGCAGCGTAGAGGGGGACAAACTGTTTTTT. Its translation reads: CASSVEGDKLFF.